This T cell receptor beta chain was documented in a study of neurological immune-mediated disorders. The CDR3 covers 13 residues. The germline V gene has CDR1 SGHTA and CDR2 FQGTGA. V was cut by 2 bases and J by 1 base, with 5 bases left in between. The time point is: longitudinal time-point 1 (baseline). Unsorted libraries used 2 million PBMCs kept at -80 degrees C. Broader study findings: HTLV-1-associated myelopathy led in TCR clonal expansion, while multiple sclerosis ranked lowest, below healthy controls.

The method for making cDNA was 5'RACE, and it used 10-nucleotide random UMIs. Over 160 million TCR-beta sequences from 15-18 subjects were obtained in each sequencing run. TCRdb processed the 5' RACE reads anew with MiXCR; each CDR3 protein has one entry. In the table there are tens of thousands of distinct CDR3 sequences, over 8.5% of which are singletons. This clonotype has a handful of counts. Its specificity is not known. This rearrangement joins TRBV7-3 to TRBJ2-5; D is undetermined. Sequencing was carried out using PBMCs. The receptor was isolated from a male donor with HTLV-1-associated myelopathy (HAM/TSP). This CDR3 is CASSLSSQETQYF. The CDR3 bases are TGTGCCAGCAGCTTATCCAGCCAAGAGACCCAGTACTTC.